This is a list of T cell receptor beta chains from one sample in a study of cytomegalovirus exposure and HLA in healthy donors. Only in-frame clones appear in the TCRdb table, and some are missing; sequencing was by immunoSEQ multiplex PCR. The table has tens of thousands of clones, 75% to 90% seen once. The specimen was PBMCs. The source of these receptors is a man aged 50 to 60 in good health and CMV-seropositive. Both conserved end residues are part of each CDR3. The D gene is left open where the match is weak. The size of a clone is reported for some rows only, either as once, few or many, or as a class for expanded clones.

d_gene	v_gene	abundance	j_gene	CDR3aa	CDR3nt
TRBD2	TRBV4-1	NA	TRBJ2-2	CASSPRAGGRAGELFF	TGCGCCAGCAGCCCCCGAGCGGGAGGCAGGGCCGGGGAGCTGTTTTTT
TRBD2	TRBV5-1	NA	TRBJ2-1	CASSLGLAGNNEQFF	TGCGCCAGCAGCTTGGGCCTAGCGGGAAACAATGAGCAGTTCTTC
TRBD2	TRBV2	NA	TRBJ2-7	CASSIAGADYEQYF	TGTGCCAGCAGCATAGCGGGAGCGGACTACGAGCAGTACTTC
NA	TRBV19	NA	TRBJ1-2	CASSIYLSLTNGYTF	TGTGCCAGTAGTATTTATCTGTCCCTTACTAATGGCTACACCTTC
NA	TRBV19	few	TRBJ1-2	CASSPEHTFYGYTF	TGTGCCAGTAGTCCAGAACACACCTTCTATGGCTACACCTTC
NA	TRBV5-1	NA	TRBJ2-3	CASSLPPDTQYF	TGCGCCAGCAGCTTGCCTCCAGATACGCAGTATTTT
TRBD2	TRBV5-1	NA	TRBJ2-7	CASSPLGGLAQQGAYEQYF	TGCGCCAGCAGCCCATTGGGGGGACTAGCGCAACAAGGCGCCTACGAGCAGTACTTC
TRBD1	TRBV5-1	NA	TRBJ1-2	CASSPIQGAQVYTF	TGCGCCAGCAGCCCAATACAGGGGGCGCAGGTCTACACCTTC
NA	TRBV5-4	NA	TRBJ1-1	CAFETQRGTEAFF	TGTGCCTTCGAGACCCAGAGGGGGACTGAAGCTTTCTTT
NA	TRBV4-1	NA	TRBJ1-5	CASSHVGSNQPQHF	TGCGCCAGCAGCCATGTGGGCAGCAATCAGCCCCAGCATTTT
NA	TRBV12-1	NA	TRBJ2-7	CASSFGTSGRRYEQYF	TGTGCCAGCAGCTTTGGGACTAGCGGGAGACGGTACGAGCAGTACTTC
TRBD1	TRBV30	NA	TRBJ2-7	CALGQGSGYEQYF	TGTGCCCTAGGACAGGGCTCCGGCTACGAGCAGTACTTC
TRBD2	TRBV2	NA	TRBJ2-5	CASRRGLAGAQETQYF	TGTGCCAGCAGACGCGGACTAGCGGGCGCCCAAGAGACCCAGTACTTC
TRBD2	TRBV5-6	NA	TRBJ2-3	CASGLAGGRDTQYF	TGTGCCAGTGGACTAGCGGGAGGGCGAGATACGCAGTATTTT
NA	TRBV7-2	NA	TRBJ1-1	CANSVGESTEAFF	TGTGCCAACAGCGTAGGGGAGAGCACTGAAGCTTTCTTT
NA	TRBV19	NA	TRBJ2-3	CASSSRRGWATDTQYF	TGTGCCAGTAGTAGTCGACGTGGGTGGGCCACAGATACGCAGTATTTT
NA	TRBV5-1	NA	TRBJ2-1	CASSLELGQVYNEQFF	TGCGCCAGCAGCTTGGAATTGGGGCAGGTTTACAATGAGCAGTTCTTC
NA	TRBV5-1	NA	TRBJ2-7	CASSPQVSYEQYF	TGCGCCAGCAGCCCACAGGTCTCCTACGAGCAGTACTTC
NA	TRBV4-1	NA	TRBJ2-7	CASSRELPSYEQYF	TGCGCCAGCAGCCGAGAACTCCCCTCCTACGAGCAGTACTTC
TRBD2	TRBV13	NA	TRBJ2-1	CASSIIAGGAYNEQFF	TGTGCCAGCAGCATTATAGCGGGGGGGGCTTACAATGAGCAGTTCTTC
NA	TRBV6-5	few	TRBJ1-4	CASWGGEKLFF	TGTGCCAGCTGGGGAGGGGAAAAACTGTTTTTT
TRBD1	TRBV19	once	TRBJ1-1	CATRQGAAEAFF	TGTGCCACCAGACAGGGGGCGGCTGAAGCTTTCTTT
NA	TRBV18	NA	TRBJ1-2	CASSPKVTAYGYTF	TGTGCCAGCTCACCAAAAGTAACAGCTTATGGCTACACCTTC
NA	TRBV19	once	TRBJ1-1	CASTYSVNTEAFF	TGTGCCAGTACCTATTCCGTGAACACTGAAGCTTTCTTT
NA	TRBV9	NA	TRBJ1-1	CASSVDGALKAFF	TGTGCCAGCAGCGTAGATGGGGCGCTGAAAGCTTTCTTT
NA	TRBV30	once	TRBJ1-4	CAWSDTGEKLFF	TGTGCCTGGAGTGATACGGGTGAAAAACTGTTTTTT
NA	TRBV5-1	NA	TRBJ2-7	CASSLVVTTVRGEQYF	TGCGCCAGCAGCTTGGTGGTAACGACGGTAAGAGGCGAGCAGTACTTC
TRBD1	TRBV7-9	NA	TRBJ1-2	CASSPPGGRDYGYTF	TGTGCCAGCAGCCCTCCAGGGGGGCGAGACTATGGCTACACCTTC
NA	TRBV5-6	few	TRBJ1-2	CASSLYGRAHGYTF	TGTGCCAGCAGCTTGTACGGCAGGGCCCATGGCTACACCTTC
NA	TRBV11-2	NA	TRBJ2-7	CASSLVSGSYEQYF	TGTGCCAGCAGCTTAGTTAGCGGATCCTACGAGCAGTACTTC
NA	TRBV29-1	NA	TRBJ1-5	CSVAGDSNQPQHF	TGCAGCGTTGCAGGGGATAGCAATCAGCCCCAGCATTTT
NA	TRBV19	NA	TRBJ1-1	CASTLYGSEAFF	TGTGCCAGTACCCTCTACGGGAGCGAAGCTTTCTTT
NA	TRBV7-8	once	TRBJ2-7	CASSFGDEQYF	TGTGCCAGCAGCTTTGGAGACGAGCAGTACTTC
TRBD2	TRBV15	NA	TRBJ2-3	CATSREALSGSLTSTDTQYF	TGTGCCACCAGCAGGGAGGCCCTTAGCGGGAGCCTTACTAGCACAGATACGCAGTATTTT
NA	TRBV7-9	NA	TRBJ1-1	CASSFRMNTEAFF	TGTGCCAGCAGCTTCAGGATGAACACTGAAGCTTTCTTT
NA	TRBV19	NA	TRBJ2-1	CASSIEGPEQFF	TGTGCCAGTAGTATAGAGGGGCCGGAGCAGTTCTTC
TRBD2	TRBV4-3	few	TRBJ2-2	CASSLSPGLADNTGELFF	TGCGCCAGCAGCCTCTCCCCAGGACTAGCTGATAACACCGGGGAGCTGTTTTTT
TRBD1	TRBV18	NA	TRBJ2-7	CASPHTGTEDYEQYF	TGTGCCAGCCCACATACCGGGACAGAAGACTACGAGCAGTACTTC
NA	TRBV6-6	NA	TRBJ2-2	CASMRHVNTGELFF	TGTGCCAGCATGCGCCACGTAAACACCGGGGAGCTGTTTTTT
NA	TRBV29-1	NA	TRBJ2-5	CSVYLRETQYF	TGCAGCGTTTATCTCCGAGAGACCCAGTACTTC
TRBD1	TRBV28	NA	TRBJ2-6	CASSADRAFVYGANGLTF	TGTGCCAGCAGCGCGGACAGGGCATTTGTCTATGGGGCCAACGGCCTGACTTTC
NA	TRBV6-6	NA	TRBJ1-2	CASTNRRGNYGYTF	TGTGCCAGCACCAACCGACGCGGGAACTATGGCTACACCTTC
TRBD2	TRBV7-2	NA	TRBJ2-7	CASSSSSGTSYEQYF	TGTGCCAGCAGCTCCTCTAGCGGCACCTCCTACGAGCAGTACTTC
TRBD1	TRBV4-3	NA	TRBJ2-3	CASSATGIKDTQYF	TGCGCCAGCAGCGCGACAGGGATTAAGGATACGCAGTATTTT
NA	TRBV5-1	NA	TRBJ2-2	CASSLAQRTGNGELFF	TGCGCCAGCAGCTTGGCCCAAAGGACGGGGAACGGGGAGCTGTTTTTT
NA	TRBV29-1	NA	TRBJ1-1	CSVELSAEAFF	TGCAGCGTTGAATTGTCCGCTGAAGCTTTCTTT
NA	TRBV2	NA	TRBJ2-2	CASRLTNTGELFF	TGTGCCAGCAGATTGACTAACACCGGGGAGCTGTTTTTT
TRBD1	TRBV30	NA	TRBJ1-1	CAWSVDRGTEAFF	TGTGCCTGGAGTGTGGACAGGGGAACTGAAGCTTTCTTT